This TCR beta chain is from a study of shared clonotypes between healthy human individuals. Here immunoSEQ multiplex PCR was the method, and the copy in TCRdb shows in-frame clones only, minus some. The profile covers under 1,100,000 clones, with about 84% appearing a single time and roughly 0.57% taken by the ten largest. Findings and caveats of the study: Among a few donors, roughly 5.5% of naive CD4 clonotypes were found in common.

V gave up 0 bases and J gave up 2 bases, with 15 bases separating them. The CDR3 sequence is 16 residues long. The germline V gene encodes CDR1 SGHRS and CDR2 YFSETQ. In regard to this clone: Antigen unknown.

In the CD4+ fraction, cells were divided into CD45RA+ naive and CD45RA-negative memory subsets. The sequencing input was memory CD4+ T cells from PBMCs. Subset meaning: CD45RA-negative fraction. The chain uses TRBV5-1 and TRBJ2-7; D might be TRBD1 or TRBD2, each matching 5 bases. The receptor comes from a man aged 18 to 29 in good health. Some clones in this sample may be carry-over from other donors' samples. CDR3: CASSLATGTLTYEQYF. In DNA, the CDR3 is TGCGCCAGCAGCTTGGCCACCGGGACGCTGACCTACGAGCAGTACTTC.